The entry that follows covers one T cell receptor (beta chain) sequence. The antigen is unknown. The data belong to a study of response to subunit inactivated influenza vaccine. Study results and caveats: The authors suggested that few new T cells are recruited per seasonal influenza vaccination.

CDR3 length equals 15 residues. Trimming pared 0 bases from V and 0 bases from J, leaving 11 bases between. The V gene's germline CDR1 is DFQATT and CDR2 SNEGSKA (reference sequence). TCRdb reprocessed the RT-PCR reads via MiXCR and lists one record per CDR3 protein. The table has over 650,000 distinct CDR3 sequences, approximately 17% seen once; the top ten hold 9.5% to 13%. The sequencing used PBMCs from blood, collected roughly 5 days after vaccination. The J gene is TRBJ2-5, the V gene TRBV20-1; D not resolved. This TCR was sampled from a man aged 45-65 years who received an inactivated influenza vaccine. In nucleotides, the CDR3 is TGCAGTGCTAGAGATACACAGAACTACCAAGAGACCCAGTACTTC. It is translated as CSARDTQNYQETQYF.